This TCR beta chain came from a study of cytomegalovirus exposure and HLA in healthy donors. The PCR ran on 60 Vbeta and 13 Jbeta primers. This table comes from immunoSEQ multiplex PCR, and its TCRdb copy is limited to in-frame clones, with some not included. The sample has roughly 80,000 clones, approximately 78% seen once. The CDR3 runs 15 residues. After removal of 0 bases from V and 5 bases from J, the junction contained 2 bases not matched to a gene. The germline CDR1 and CDR2 sequences are SGHNT and YYREEE (reference sequence). This clone was recorded once. The rearrangement joins TRBV5-4 to TRBJ2-2, with 9 positions matching TRBD1. Sequenced sample: PBMCs. The clonotype originates from a man aged 40-50 years in good health and CMV-seronegative. The CDR3 here is CASSLGQGVTGELFF. The CDR3 DNA is TGTGCCAGCAGCTTGGGACAGGGGGTTACCGGGGAGCTGTTTTTT. Full variable domain (remainder filled in from reference TRBV5-4 and TRBJ2-2): ETGVTQSPTHLIKTRGQQVTLRCSSQSGHNTVSWYQQALGQGPQFIFQYYREEENGRGNFPPRFSGLQFPNYSSELNVNALELDDSALYLCASSLGQGVTGELFFGEGSRLTVL.